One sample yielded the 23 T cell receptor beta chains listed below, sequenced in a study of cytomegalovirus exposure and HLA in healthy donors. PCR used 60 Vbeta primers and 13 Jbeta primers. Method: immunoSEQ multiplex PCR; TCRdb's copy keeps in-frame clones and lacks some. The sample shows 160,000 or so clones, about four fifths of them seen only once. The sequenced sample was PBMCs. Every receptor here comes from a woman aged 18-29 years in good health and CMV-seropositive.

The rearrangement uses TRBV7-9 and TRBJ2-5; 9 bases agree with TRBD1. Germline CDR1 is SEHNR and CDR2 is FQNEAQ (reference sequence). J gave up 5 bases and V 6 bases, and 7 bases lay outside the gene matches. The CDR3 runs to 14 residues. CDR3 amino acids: CASSPPTGGETQYF. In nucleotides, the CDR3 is TGTGCCAGCAGTCCTCCGACAGGGGGGGAGACCCAGTACTTC.

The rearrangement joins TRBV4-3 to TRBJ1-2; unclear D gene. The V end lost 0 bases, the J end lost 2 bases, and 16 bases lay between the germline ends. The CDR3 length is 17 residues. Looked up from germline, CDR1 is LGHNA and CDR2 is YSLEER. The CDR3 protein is CASSQDQGRHLNYGYTF. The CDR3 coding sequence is TGCGCCAGCAGCCAAGATCAAGGCAGGCACCTGAACTATGGCTACACCTTC.

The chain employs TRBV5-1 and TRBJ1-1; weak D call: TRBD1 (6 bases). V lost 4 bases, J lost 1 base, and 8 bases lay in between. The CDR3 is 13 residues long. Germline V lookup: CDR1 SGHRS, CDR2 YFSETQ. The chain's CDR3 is CASSPGQNTEAFF. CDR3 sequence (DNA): TGCGCCAGCAGCCCGGGACAGAACACTGAAGCTTTCTTT.

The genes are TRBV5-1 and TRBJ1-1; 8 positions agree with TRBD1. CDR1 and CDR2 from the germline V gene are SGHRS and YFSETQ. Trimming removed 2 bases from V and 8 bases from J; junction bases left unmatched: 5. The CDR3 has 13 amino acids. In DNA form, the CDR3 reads TGCGCCAGCAGCTTATGGACAGGGTCGGAAGCTTTCTTT. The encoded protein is CASSLWTGSEAFF.

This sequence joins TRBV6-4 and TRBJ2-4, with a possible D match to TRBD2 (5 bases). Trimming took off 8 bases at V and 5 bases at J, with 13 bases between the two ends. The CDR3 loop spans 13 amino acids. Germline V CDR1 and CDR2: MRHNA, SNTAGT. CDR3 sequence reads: CASSPGSENIQYF. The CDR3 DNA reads TGTGCCAGCTCCCCGGGGAGCGAAAACATTCAGTACTTC.

As DNA, the CDR3 is TGCGCCAGCAGCCCCACCCAGGGGAACTATGGCTACACCTTC. This gives the protein CASSPTQGNYGYTF. The chain employs TRBV5-1 and TRBJ1-2; weak D call: TRBD1 (6 bases). Trimming cost V 4 bases and J 2 bases, with 12 bases left between them. Germline lookup yields CDR1 SGHRS and CDR2 YFSETQ. CDR3 size: 14 residues.

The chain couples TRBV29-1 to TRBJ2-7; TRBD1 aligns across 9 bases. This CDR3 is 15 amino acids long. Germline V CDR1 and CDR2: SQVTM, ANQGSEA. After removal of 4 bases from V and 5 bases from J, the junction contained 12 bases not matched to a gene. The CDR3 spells CSVGTGTGIRNEQYF. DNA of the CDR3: TGCAGCGTTGGTACCGGGACAGGGATAAGAAACGAGCAGTACTTC.

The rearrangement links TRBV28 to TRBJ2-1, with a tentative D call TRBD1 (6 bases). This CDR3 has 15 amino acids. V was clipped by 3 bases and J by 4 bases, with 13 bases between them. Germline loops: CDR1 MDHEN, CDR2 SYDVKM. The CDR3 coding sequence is TGTGCCAGCAGTTTCTCAGGGGTTGGTTACAATGAGCAGTTCTTC. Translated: CASSFSGVGYNEQFF.

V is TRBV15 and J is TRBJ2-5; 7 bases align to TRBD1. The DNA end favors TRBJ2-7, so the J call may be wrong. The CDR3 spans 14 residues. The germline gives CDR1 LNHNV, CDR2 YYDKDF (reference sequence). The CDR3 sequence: CATSSHRGSYEQYF. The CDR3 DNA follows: TGTGCCACCAGCAGCCACAGGGGCTCCTACGAGCAGTACTTC.

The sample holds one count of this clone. The CDR3 sequence is CASSQTGHEQYF. Here the CDR3 DNA reads TGTGCCAGCAGCCAGACAGGTCACGAGCAGTACTTC. The J gene is TRBJ2-7, the V gene TRBV6-1, with D maybe TRBD1 (6 bases). Trimming pared 6 bases from V and 5 bases from J, leaving 11 bases between. Germline CDR1 is MNHNS and CDR2 is SASEGT. The CDR3 contains 12 residues.

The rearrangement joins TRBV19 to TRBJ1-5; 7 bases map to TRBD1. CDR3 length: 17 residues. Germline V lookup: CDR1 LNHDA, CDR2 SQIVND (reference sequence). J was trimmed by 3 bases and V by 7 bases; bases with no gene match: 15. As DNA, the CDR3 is TGTGCCAGTAATCTGGGGGCAGGGGGTAGATCCAATCAGCCCCAGCATTTT. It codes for CASNLGAGGRSNQPQHF.

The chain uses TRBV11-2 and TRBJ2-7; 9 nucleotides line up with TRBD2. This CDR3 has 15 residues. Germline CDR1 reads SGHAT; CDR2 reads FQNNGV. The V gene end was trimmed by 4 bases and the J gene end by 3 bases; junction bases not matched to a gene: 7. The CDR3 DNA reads TGTGCCAGCAGCTCGCGGGGGGGCGACCTCTACGAGCAGTACTTC. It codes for CASSSRGGDLYEQYF. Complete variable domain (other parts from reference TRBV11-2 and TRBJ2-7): EAGVAQSPRYKIIEKRQSVAFWCNPISGHATLYWYQQILGQGPKLLIQFQNNGVVDDSQLPKDRFSAERLKGVDSTLKIQPAKLEDSAVYLCASSSRGGDLYEQYFGPGTRLTVT.

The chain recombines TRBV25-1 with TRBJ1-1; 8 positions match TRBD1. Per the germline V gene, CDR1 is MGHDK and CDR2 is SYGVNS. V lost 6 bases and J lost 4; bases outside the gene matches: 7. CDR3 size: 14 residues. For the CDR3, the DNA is TGTGCCAGCAGAACAGGGGGTTTGTCCACTGAAGCTTTCTTT. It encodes CASRTGGLSTEAFF.

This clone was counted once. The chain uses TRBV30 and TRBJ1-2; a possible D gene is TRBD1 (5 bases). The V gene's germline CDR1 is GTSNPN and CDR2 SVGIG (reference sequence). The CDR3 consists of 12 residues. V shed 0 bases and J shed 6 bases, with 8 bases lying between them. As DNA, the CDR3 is TGTGCCTGGAGTGTCGGGGGGAATGGCTACACCTTC. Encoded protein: CAWSVGGNGYTF.

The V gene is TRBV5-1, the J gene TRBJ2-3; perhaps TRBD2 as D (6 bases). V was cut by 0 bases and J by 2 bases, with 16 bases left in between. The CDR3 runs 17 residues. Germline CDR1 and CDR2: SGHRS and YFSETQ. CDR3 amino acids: CASSLGPGGGNTDTQYF. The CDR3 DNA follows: TGCGCCAGCAGCTTGGGGCCCGGGGGAGGAAACACAGATACGCAGTATTTT.

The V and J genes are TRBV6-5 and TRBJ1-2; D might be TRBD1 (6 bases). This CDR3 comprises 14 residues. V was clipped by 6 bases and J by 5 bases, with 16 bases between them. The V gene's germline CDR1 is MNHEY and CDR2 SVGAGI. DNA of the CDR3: TGTGCCAGCAGCCCTCGGGGGGCAGAGTATGGCTACACCTTC. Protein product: CASSPRGAEYGYTF.

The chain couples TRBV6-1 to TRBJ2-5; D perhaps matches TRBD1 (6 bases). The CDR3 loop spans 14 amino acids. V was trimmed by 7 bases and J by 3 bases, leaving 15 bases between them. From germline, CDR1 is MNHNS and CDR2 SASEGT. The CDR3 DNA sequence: TGTGCCAGCACCAAGAGCAGGGGCGAAGAGACCCAGTACTTC. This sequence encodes CASTKSRGEETQYF.

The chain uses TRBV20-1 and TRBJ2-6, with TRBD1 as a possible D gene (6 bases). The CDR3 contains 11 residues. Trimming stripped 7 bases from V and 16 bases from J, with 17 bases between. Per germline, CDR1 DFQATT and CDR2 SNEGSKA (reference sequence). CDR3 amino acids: CSVLGAPALTF. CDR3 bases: TGCAGTGTGTTGGGGGCCCCGGCGCTGACTTTC.

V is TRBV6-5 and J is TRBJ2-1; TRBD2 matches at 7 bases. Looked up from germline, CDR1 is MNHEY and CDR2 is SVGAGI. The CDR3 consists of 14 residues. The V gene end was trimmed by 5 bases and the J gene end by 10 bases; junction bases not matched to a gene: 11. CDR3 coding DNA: TGTGCCAGCAGTCTACGGACGGGGGGAGAAGAGCAGTTCTTC. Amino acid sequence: CASSLRTGGEEQFF.

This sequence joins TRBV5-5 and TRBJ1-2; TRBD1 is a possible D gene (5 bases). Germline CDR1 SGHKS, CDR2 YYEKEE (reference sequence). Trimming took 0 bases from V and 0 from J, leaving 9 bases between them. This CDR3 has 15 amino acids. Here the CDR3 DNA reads TGTGCCAGCAGCTTGGAGGGGCTGACTAACTATGGCTACACCTTC. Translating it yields CASSLEGLTNYGYTF.

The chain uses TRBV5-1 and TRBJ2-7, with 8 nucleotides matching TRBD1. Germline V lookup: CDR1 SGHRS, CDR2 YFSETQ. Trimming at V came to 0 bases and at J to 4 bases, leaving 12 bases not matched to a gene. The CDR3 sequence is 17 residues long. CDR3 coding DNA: TGCGCCAGCAGCTTGGTTTTATTCGGGACAGGAGGGTACGAGCAGTACTTC. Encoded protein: CASSLVLFGTGGYEQYF.

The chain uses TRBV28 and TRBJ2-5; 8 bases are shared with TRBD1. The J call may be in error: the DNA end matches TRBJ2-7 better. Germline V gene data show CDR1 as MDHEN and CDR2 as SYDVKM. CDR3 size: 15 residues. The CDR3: CASSSSGTGDHEQYF. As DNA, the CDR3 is TGTGCCAGCAGTTCCTCCGGGACAGGTGACCACGAGCAGTACTTC.

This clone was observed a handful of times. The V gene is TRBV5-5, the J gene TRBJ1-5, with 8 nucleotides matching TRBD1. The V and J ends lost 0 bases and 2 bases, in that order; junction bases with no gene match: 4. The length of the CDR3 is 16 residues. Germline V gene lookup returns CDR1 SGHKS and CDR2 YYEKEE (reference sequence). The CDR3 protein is CASSLAAGGRNQPQHF. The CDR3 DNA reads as TGTGCCAGCAGCTTGGCCGCAGGGGGCCGCAATCAGCCCCAGCATTTT.